The 11 T cell receptor beta chains below come from one sample, sequenced in a study of control samples from healthy donors and cancer patients. Assay: immunoSEQ multiplex PCR; the TCRdb copy retains only in-frame clones and omits some. The sample yields around 86,000 clones, over 85% seen once. The sample was PBMCs. These receptors were obtained from an older woman with head and neck cancer.

V is TRBV30 and J is TRBJ1-1, with a tentative D call TRBD1 (6 bases). V shed 0 bases and J shed 1 base, with 6 bases lying between them. Germline loops: CDR1 GTSNPN, CDR2 SVGIG (reference sequence). The CDR3 length is 13 residues. The CDR3 DNA sequence: TGTGCCTGGAGTGTGGGACAGAACACTGAAGCTTTCTTT. The encoded protein is CAWSVGQNTEAFF. The full variable domain, rest sourced from reference TRBV30 and TRBJ1-1, is SQTIHQWPATLVQPVGSPLSLECTVEGTSNPNLYWYRQAAGRGLQLLFYSVGIGQISSEVPQNLSASRPQDRQFILSSKKLLLSDSGFYLCAWSVGQNTEAFFGQGTRLTVV.

The chain links TRBV5-1 to TRBJ1-3; no definite D call. This CDR3 comprises 14 residues. Trimming cost V 0 bases and J 1 base, with 5 bases left between them. The V gene's germline CDR1 is SGHRS and CDR2 YFSETQ. CDR3 sequence (DNA): TGCGCCAGCAGCTTGGAAGGGTCTGGAAACACCATATATTTT. This sequence encodes CASSLEGSGNTIYF.

V and J are TRBV15 and TRBJ1-5; 8 bases are a match to TRBD1. The V and J ends lost 5 bases and 6 bases, in that order; junction bases with no gene match: 9. CDR1 and CDR2 from the germline V gene are LNHNV and YYDKDF (reference sequence). CDR3 size: 15 residues. CDR3 sequence (DNA): TGTGCCACCAGCGTCGACAGGGGTAACGGTCAGCCCCAGCATTTT. It encodes CATSVDRGNGQPQHF.

This clone has only a few counts. V gene TRBV7-2 combines with J gene TRBJ1-1; D may be TRBD1 (6 bases). The CDR3 covers 16 residues. Trimming left V 1 base short and J 2 bases short, with 14 bases between. Germline V gives CDR1 SGHTA, CDR2 FQGNSA. The CDR3 sequence: CASSLVATGLNTEAFF. CDR3 sequence (DNA): TGTGCCAGCAGCTTAGTCGCGACAGGCTTAAACACTGAAGCTTTCTTT.

This sequence joins TRBV11-2 and TRBJ2-7; D may be TRBD1 (5 bases). This CDR3 has 16 amino acids. V dropped 4 bases and J dropped 0 bases, with 16 bases sitting between them. Germline assignment: CDR1 SGHAT and CDR2 FQNNGV. The CDR3 sequence: CASSSHLQASSYEQYF. The DNA for the CDR3 is TGTGCCAGCAGCTCACACCTACAGGCTAGCTCCTACGAGCAGTACTTC.

The V call is TRBV10-1, the J call TRBJ1-2, with a weak D call TRBD1 (6 bases). This CDR3 contains 13 residues. Looked up from germline, CDR1 is WNHNN and CDR2 is SYGVQD (reference sequence). Trimming left V 4 bases short and J 2 bases short, with 8 bases between. CDR3 coding DNA: TGCGCCAGCAGTGCCACAGGGAACTATGGCTACACCTTC. It codes for CASSATGNYGYTF.

This clone was recorded only once. J is TRBJ2-5 and V is TRBV5-1; D is tentatively TRBD1 or TRBD2 (5 bases each). The germline V gene has CDR1 SGHRS and CDR2 YFSETQ. V lost 1 base to trimming and J lost 3 bases, with 13 bases between them. CDR3 size: 15 residues. The CDR3 sequence is CASSLRGTGKETQYF. CDR3 nucleotides: TGCGCCAGCAGCTTGCGGGGAACAGGCAAAGAGACCCAGTACTTC.

The V gene is TRBV6-6, the J gene TRBJ2-3, with D hard to call. CDR3 length: 12 amino acids. Deletions cut 7 bases from V and 1 base from J, with 6 bases between. Per the germline V gene, CDR1 is MNHNY and CDR2 is SVGAGI (reference sequence). CDR3 sequence (DNA): TGTGCCAGCAAACGGGGCACAGATACGCAGTATTTT. Translated, it gives CASKRGTDTQYF.

Comment on this clone: Other DNA sequences in the sample encode the same CDR3. This chain links TRBV5-1 with TRBJ2-7; 7 bases are shared with TRBD1. Germline-derived CDR1 and CDR2 are SGHRS and YFSETQ. After removal of 0 bases from V and 2 bases from J, the junction contained 2 bases not matched to a gene. This CDR3 is built from 14 residues. The CDR3 reads CASSLGQGAYEQYF. The CDR3 coding sequence is TGCGCCAGCAGCTTGGGACAGGGAGCCTACGAGCAGTACTTC.

The chain recombines TRBV4-1 with TRBJ2-4; 11 positions agree with TRBD1. V lost 3 bases, J lost 1 base, and 17 bases stayed unmatched. The CDR3 is 21 amino acids. Germline CDR1 and CDR2: MGHRA and YSYEKL. The CDR3 is CASSQRIPGTGGSSAKNIQYF. The CDR3 nucleotides are TGCGCCAGCAGCCAGAGGATCCCCGGGACAGGGGGAAGTTCGGCCAAAAACATTCAGTACTTC.

The chain has TRBV2 and TRBJ2-5; unclear D gene. Germline CDR1 and CDR2: SNHLY and FYNNEI. The CDR3 spans 14 residues. The ends were cut back, 6 bases at V and 5 bases at J, with 16 bases in the middle. In nucleotides, the CDR3 is TGTGCCAGCAGAACCGGGTCTGCCGGGGAGACCCAGTACTTC. Translated: CASRTGSAGETQYF.